One and the same sample provided the 4 T cell receptor beta chains below, sequenced in a study of cytomegalovirus exposure and HLA in healthy donors. Sequencing was performed with immunoSEQ multiplex PCR; in TCRdb, only in-frame clones are kept and a portion is missing. The sample holds 90,000 to 130,000 clones, 90% to 97% seen once. Sequenced: PBMCs. The source of these receptors is a woman younger than 35 in good health and CMV-seronegative.

The gene calls are TRBV9 and TRBJ2-5; 12 nucleotides agree with TRBD2. The CDR3 covers 15 residues. Per germline, CDR1 SGDLS and CDR2 YYNGEE. Trimming at V came to 0 bases and at J to 3 bases, leaving 0 bases not matched to a gene. In DNA form, the CDR3 reads TGTGCCAGCAGCGTAGGGACTAGCGGGGAAGAGACCCAGTACTTC. Protein product: CASSVGTSGEETQYF.

The J gene is TRBJ2-7, the V gene TRBV7-2, with 8 bases that match TRBD2. The CDR3 sequence is 16 residues long. Germline CDR1 reads SGHTA; CDR2 reads FQGNSA. Trimming at V came to 4 bases and at J to 2 bases, leaving 10 bases not matched to a gene. The DNA of the CDR3 is TGTGCCAGCAGCTCCGCCGGGGGGGGCTCGCCCTACGAGCAGTACTTC. The encoded protein is CASSSAGGGSPYEQYF.

The CDR3 loop is CGGDRGGDTQYF. The DNA for the CDR3 is TGTGGCGGCGACAGGGGTGGAGATACGCAGTATTTT. The rearrangement links TRBV30 to TRBJ2-3; 8 nucleotides agree with TRBD1. Germline V gene data show CDR1 as GTSNPN and CDR2 as SVGIG (reference sequence). The CDR3 length is 12 residues. Supplemented by reference TRBV30 and TRBJ2-3, the full variable domain reads SQTIHQWPATLVQPVGSPLSLECTVEGTSNPNLYWYRQAAGRGLQLLFYSVGIGQISSEVPQNLSASRPQDRQFILSSKKLLLSDSGFYLCGGDRGGDTQYFGPGTRLTVL.

This clone was counted a single time. The V and J genes are TRBV6-1 and TRBJ2-7, with 8 bases fitting TRBD2. This CDR3 region has 14 residues. J was trimmed by 3 bases and V by 11 bases; bases with no gene match: 12. Per germline, CDR1 MNHNS and CDR2 SASEGT. The CDR3 coding sequence is TGTGCCTCATATAGCGGGACGTCCTTCTACGAGCAGTACTTC. It codes for CASYSGTSFYEQYF.